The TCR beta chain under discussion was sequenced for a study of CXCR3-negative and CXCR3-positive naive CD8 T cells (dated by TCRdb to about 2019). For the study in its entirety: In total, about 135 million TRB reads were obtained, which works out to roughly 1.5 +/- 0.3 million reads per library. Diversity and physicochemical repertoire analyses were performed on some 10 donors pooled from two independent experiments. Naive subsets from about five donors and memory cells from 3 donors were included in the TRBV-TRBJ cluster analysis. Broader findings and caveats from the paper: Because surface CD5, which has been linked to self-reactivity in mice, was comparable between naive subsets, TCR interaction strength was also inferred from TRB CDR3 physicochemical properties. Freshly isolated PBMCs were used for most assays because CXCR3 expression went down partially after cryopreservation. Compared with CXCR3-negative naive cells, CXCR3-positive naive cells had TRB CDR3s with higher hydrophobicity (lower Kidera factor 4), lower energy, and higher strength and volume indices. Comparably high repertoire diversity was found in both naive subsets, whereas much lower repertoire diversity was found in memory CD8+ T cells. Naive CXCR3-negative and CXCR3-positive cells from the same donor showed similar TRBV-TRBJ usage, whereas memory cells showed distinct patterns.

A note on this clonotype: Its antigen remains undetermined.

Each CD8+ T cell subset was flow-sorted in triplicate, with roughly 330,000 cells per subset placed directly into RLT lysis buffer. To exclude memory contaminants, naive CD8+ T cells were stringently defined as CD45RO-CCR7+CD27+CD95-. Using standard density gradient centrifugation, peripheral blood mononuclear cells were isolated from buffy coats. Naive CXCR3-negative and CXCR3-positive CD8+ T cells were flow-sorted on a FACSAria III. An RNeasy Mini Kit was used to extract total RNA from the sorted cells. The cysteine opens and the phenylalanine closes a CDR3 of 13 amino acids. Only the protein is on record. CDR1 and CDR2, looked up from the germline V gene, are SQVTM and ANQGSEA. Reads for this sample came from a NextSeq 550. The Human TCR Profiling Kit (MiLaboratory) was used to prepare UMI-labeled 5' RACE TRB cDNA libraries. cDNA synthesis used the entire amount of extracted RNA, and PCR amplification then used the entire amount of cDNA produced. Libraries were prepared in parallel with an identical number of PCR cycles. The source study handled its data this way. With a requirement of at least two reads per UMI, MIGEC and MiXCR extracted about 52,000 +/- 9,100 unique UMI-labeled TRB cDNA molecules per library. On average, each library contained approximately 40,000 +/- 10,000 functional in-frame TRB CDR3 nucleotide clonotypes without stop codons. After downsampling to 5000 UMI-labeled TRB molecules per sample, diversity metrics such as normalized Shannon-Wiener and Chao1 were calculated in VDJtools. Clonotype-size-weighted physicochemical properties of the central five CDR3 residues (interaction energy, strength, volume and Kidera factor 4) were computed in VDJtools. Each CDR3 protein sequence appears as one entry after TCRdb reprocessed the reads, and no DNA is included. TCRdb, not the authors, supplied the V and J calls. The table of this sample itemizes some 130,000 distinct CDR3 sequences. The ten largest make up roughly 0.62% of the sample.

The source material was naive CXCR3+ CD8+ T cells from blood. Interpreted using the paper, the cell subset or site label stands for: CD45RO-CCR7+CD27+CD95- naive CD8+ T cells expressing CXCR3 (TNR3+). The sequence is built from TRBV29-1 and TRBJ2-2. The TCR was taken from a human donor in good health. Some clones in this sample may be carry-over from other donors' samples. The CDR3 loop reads CSFEVTNTGELFF.